A single sample gave rise to the 31 T cell receptor beta chains below, sequenced in a study of T cell changes during pregnancy in multiple sclerosis. The assay was immunoSEQ multiplex PCR, and TCRdb's table has in-frame clones only and misses some. The table shows fewer than 45,000 clones, with roughly 91% occurring only once. The starting material was CD8+ T cells from peripheral blood mononuclear cells, obtained in the third trimester of pregnancy. These receptors came from a female donor with multiple sclerosis, enrolled in a pregnancy study.

The chain links TRBV11-2 to TRBJ2-3, with D possibly matching TRBD2 (6 bases). CDR1 SGHAT and CDR2 FQNNGV come from the germline V gene. V shed 6 bases and J shed 1 base, with 17 bases lying between them. The CDR3 runs to 16 residues. Written as DNA, the CDR3 is TGTGCCAGCAGTACCTGGGGGGACCTTCGCACAGATACGCAGTATTTT. Translation: CASSTWGDLRTDTQYF.

This clone is judged medium-sized. The chain is built from TRBV6-4 and TRBJ2-2; D might be TRBD1 (5 bases). With 3 bases removed from V and 6 bases from J, the gap between germline ends came to 8 bases. CDR1 is MRHNA and CDR2 is SNTAGT in the germline V gene. This CDR3 is 13 amino acids long. The CDR3 reads CASSEGAAGELFF. CDR3 DNA: TGTGCCAGCAGTGAAGGGGCCGCCGGGGAGCTGTTTTTT.

This clone appeared a single time. The V gene is TRBV29-1, the J gene TRBJ2-7; a possible D gene is TRBD1 (6 bases). V gave up 7 bases and J gave up 3 bases, with 16 bases separating them. This CDR3 is 13 amino acids long. Germline CDR1 reads SQVTM; CDR2 reads ANQGSEA. In nucleotides, the CDR3 is TGCAGCGCCTTGACAGGTCCCCTCTACGAGCAGTACTTC. Its translation is CSALTGPLYEQYF.

DNA for the CDR3: TGTGCCAGCAACCTGCTCGCCCCTGACGTGGGGACAGACGGAAACACCATATATTTT. Translated, it gives CASNLLAPDVGTDGNTIYF. The J gene is TRBJ1-3, the V gene TRBV27; 7 bases fit TRBD1. Losses at the gene ends were 7 bases for V and 4 bases for J; bases not matched to a gene: 22. The CDR3 has 19 amino acids. Germline V lookup: CDR1 MNHEY, CDR2 SMNVEV (reference sequence).

The V gene is TRBV13, the J gene TRBJ2-1, with D maybe TRBD2 (5 bases). Per germline, CDR1 PRHDT and CDR2 FYEKMQ (reference sequence). The V end was cut by 3 bases, the J end by 5 bases, with 5 bases between. The CDR3 length is 12 residues. The CDR3 is CASSLEDNEQFF. The CDR3 DNA reads as TGTGCCAGCAGCTTGGAGGACAATGAGCAGTTCTTC.

V gene TRBV6-5 combines with J gene TRBJ1-2, with D possibly TRBD1 on 5 matching bases. The germline V gene encodes CDR1 MNHEY and CDR2 SVGAGI. V was trimmed by 0 bases and J by 4 bases, leaving 12 bases between them. This CDR3 spans 15 amino acids. CDR3: CASSYSGGKGYGYTF. CDR3 nucleotides: TGTGCCAGCAGTTACTCCGGGGGGAAGGGCTATGGCTACACCTTC.

V and J are TRBV27 and TRBJ2-1; TRBD1 aligns across 11 bases. Germline-derived CDR1 and CDR2 are MNHEY and SMNVEV (reference sequence). The trim removed 5 bases at V and 7 bases at J, leaving 4 bases unmatched. The CDR3 length is 14 residues. The CDR3 spells CASSLRDRGNEQFF. CDR3 nucleotide sequence: TGTGCCAGCAGTCTCCGGGACAGGGGGAATGAGCAGTTCTTC.

V and J are TRBV5-1 and TRBJ2-1, with a tentative D call TRBD2 (6 bases). This CDR3 spans 14 amino acids. CDR1 is SGHRS, CDR2 YFSETQ, per germline. Trimming pared 0 bases from V and 8 bases from J, leaving 12 bases between. The CDR3 spells CASSLGLDPYEQFF. As DNA, the CDR3 is TGCGCCAGCAGCTTGGGACTAGATCCCTATGAGCAGTTCTTC.

V and J are TRBV4-1 and TRBJ2-3; 8 bases are a match to TRBD1. The CDR3 is made up of 17 amino acids. Germline V gene data show CDR1 as MGHRA and CDR2 as YSYEKL. The trim removed 1 base at V and 1 base at J, leaving 7 bases unmatched. CDR3 region: CASSQVRRGRGTDTQYF. The CDR3 nucleotides read TGCGCCAGCAGCCAAGTGCGCAGGGGGCGGGGCACAGATACGCAGTATTTT.

The V and J genes are TRBV27 and TRBJ2-3; the D gene is possibly TRBD2 (6 bases). This CDR3 has 15 amino acids. V gave up 4 bases and J gave up 3 bases, with 14 bases separating them. Germline CDR1 and CDR2: MNHEY and SMNVEV (reference sequence). The CDR3: CASSSIGLPTDTQYF. The CDR3 bases are TGTGCCAGCAGTTCTATCGGACTACCAACAGATACGCAGTATTTT.

This clone was seen a handful of times. The gene calls are TRBV19 and TRBJ1-1; the D gene is possibly TRBD1 (6 bases). The CDR3 totals 17 residues. Trimming left V 5 bases short and J 4 bases short, with 23 bases between. The germline V gene has CDR1 LNHDA and CDR2 SQIVND (reference sequence). CDR3 DNA sequence: TGTGCCAGTAGTGCAATGGGGGGCCCCCGGGAGGGCACTGAAGCTTTCTTT. It yields the protein CASSAMGGPREGTEAFF.

The chain uses TRBV9 and TRBJ1-2; TRBD1 might be the D (6 bases). CDR3 length: 14 amino acids. V lost 2 bases to trimming and J lost 3 bases, with 11 bases between them. Germline assignment: CDR1 SGDLS and CDR2 YYNGEE. CDR3 sequence reads: CASSVAGTHYGYTF. The CDR3 DNA reads as TGTGCCAGCAGCGTCGCCGGGACACACTATGGCTACACCTTC. The full variable domain, rest sourced from reference TRBV9 and TRBJ1-2, is DSGVTQTPKHLITATGQRVTLRCSPRSGDLSVYWYQQSLDQGLQFLIQYYNGEERAKGNILERFSAQQFPDLHSELNLSSLELGDSALYFCASSVAGTHYGYTFGSGTRLTVV.

The gene calls are TRBV19 and TRBJ1-6; 7 bases fit TRBD1. Germline values: CDR1 LNHDA, CDR2 SQIVND (reference sequence). V lost 5 bases, J lost 0 bases, and 7 bases stayed unmatched. The CDR3 is 17 residues long. The CDR3 spells CASSSLDRDSYNSPLHF. The CDR3 coding sequence is TGTGCCAGTAGTTCCCTCGACAGGGACTCCTATAATTCACCCCTCCACTTT.

J is TRBJ1-1 and V is TRBV2; tentatively, D is TRBD1 (5 bases). This CDR3 has 13 residues. Germline V lookup: CDR1 SNHLY, CDR2 FYNNEI. V dropped 3 bases and J dropped 7 bases, with 12 bases sitting between them. This CDR3 is CASSEWGVSEAFF. The CDR3 bases are TGTGCCAGCAGTGAGTGGGGGGTGAGTGAAGCTTTCTTT. Filled out from reference TRBV2 and TRBJ1-1, the complete variable domain reads EPEVTQTPSHQVTQMGQEVILRCVPISNHLYFYWYRQILGQKVEFLVSFYNNEISEKSEIFDDQFSVERPDGSNFTLKIRSTKLEDSAMYFCASSEWGVSEAFFGQGTRLTVV.

The V gene is TRBV7-8, the J gene TRBJ1-2; D gene uncertain. The germline V and J ends were trimmed by 1 base and 6 bases, with 9 bases remaining between them. From germline, CDR1 is SGHVS and CDR2 FQNEAQ. The CDR3 totals 13 residues. Here the CDR3 DNA reads TGTGCCAGCAGCTTAGATTCAACGGATGGCTACACCTTC. It is translated as CASSLDSTDGYTF.

The V and J genes are TRBV4-3 and TRBJ2-2, with 8 nucleotides matching TRBD1. Germline V gene data show CDR1 as LGHNA and CDR2 as YSLEER. There are 14 residues in the CDR3. J was trimmed by 7 bases and V by 1 base; bases with no gene match: 2. Written as DNA, the CDR3 is TGCGCCAGCAGCCAAGTCAGGGGGCTCGGGGAGCTGTTTTTT. It codes for CASSQVRGLGELFF.

V is TRBV14 and J is TRBJ2-1; unclear D gene. Trimming removed 4 bases at V and 6 bases at J, with 19 bases between. The CDR3 consists of 16 residues. The germline V gene has CDR1 SGHDN and CDR2 FVKESK. CDR3 sequence reads: CASSPPRVNRLNEQFF. CDR3 DNA sequence: TGTGCCAGCAGCCCCCCACGGGTGAATCGCCTCAATGAGCAGTTCTTC.

V usage is TRBV27 and J usage is TRBJ2-7, with a weak D call TRBD2 (6 bases). The CDR3 is made up of 15 amino acids. V was pared by 4 bases and J by 6 bases, with 19 bases between. Germline CDR1 reads MNHEY; CDR2 reads SMNVEV (reference sequence). CDR3 region: CASSSLGGLPSEQYF. As DNA, the CDR3 is TGTGCCAGCAGTTCACTGGGGGGTTTACCCTCCGAGCAGTACTTC.

This clone was observed once. The gene calls are TRBV13 and TRBJ2-7; 8 nucleotides line up with TRBD1. The CDR3 is made up of 13 amino acids. Trimming cost V 6 bases and J 6 bases; bases outside gene matches: 7. Germline-derived CDR1 and CDR2 are PRHDT and FYEKMQ (reference sequence). The CDR3 protein is CASREQGGGEQYF. In DNA, the CDR3 is TGTGCCAGCAGGGAACAGGGGGGCGGCGAGCAGTACTTC.

V and J are TRBV10-3 and TRBJ2-1, with D perhaps matching TRBD1 (5 bases). Germline V CDR1 and CDR2: ENHRY, SYGVKD. The V end lost 10 bases, the J end lost 4 bases, and 17 bases lay between the germline ends. This CDR3 has 14 residues. CDR3 sequence: CATAPLGDYNEQFF. CDR3 nucleotides: TGTGCCACTGCTCCTTTAGGGGATTACAATGAGCAGTTCTTC.

The rearrangement joins TRBV9 to TRBJ2-2; 8 nucleotides align to TRBD1. CDR3 size: 15 residues. Germline V lookup: CDR1 SGDLS, CDR2 YYNGEE. Trimming took 0 bases from V and 5 from J; bases not matched to a gene: 3. Here the CDR3 DNA reads TGTGCCAGCAGCGTAGGACAGGGGCGTACCGGGGAGCTGTTTTTT. Protein product: CASSVGQGRTGELFF.

J is TRBJ2-1 and V is TRBV5-6, with 7 bases fitting TRBD1. V dropped 0 bases and J dropped 5; count of bases not matched to a gene: 5. Germline loops: CDR1 SGHDT, CDR2 YYEEEE. There are 15 residues in the CDR3. In DNA, the CDR3 is TGTGCCAGCAGCTTGGCCGGGACAGTAAACAATGAGCAGTTCTTC. This codes for CASSLAGTVNNEQFF.

The chain is built from TRBV30 and TRBJ1-5, with D hard to call. This CDR3 contains 13 residues. Germline CDR1 is GTSNPN and CDR2 is SVGIG (reference sequence). Trimming pared 0 bases from V and 5 bases from J, leaving 8 bases between. As DNA, the CDR3 is TGTGCCTGGAGTGTACGGGAGGATCAGCCCCAGCATTTT. Translation: CAWSVREDQPQHF.

This clone was counted once. The V gene is TRBV5-1, the J gene TRBJ2-5, with 9 bases lining up with TRBD2. This CDR3 spans 16 amino acids. V shed 5 bases, J shed 5 bases, and the junction held 13 bases outside the gene matches. Germline CDR1 is SGHRS and CDR2 is YFSETQ. The CDR3 here is CASSRVASGIGETQYF. The CDR3 nucleotides read TGCGCCAGCAGTCGGGTGGCTAGCGGGATAGGGGAGACCCAGTACTTC.

The genes are TRBV10-3 and TRBJ1-1; no firm D call. The length of the CDR3 is 12 residues. Trimming stripped 3 bases from V and 6 bases from J, with 8 bases between. The germline V gene has CDR1 ENHRY and CDR2 SYGVKD. CDR3: CAISDDGPEAFF. In DNA form, the CDR3 reads TGTGCCATCAGTGATGATGGCCCTGAAGCTTTCTTT.

V and J are TRBV7-9 and TRBJ1-5; a weak D match, TRBD1 (5 bases). Trimming shortened V by 1 base and J by 6 bases, and 7 bases separated the two germline ends. Germline loops: CDR1 SEHNR, CDR2 FQNEAQ (reference sequence). CDR3 length equals 13 residues. In DNA, the CDR3 is TGTGCCAGCAGCTTAGAAGGGGTTCAGCCCCAGCATTTT. Its translation is CASSLEGVQPQHF.

V is TRBV4-1 and J is TRBJ2-2, with 10 bases fitting TRBD1. The CDR3 is 18 amino acids. After removal of 0 bases from V and 5 bases from J, the junction contained 9 bases not matched to a gene. The germline gives CDR1 MGHRA, CDR2 YSYEKL. CDR3 in DNA: TGCGCCAGCAGCCAAGAACTCGGTAGGACAGGGGGAACCGGGGAGCTGTTTTTT. It codes for CASSQELGRTGGTGELFF.

The chain combines TRBV7-9 with TRBJ1-5; D is unresolved. The CDR3 spans 13 residues. CDR1 SEHNR and CDR2 FQNEAQ come from the germline V gene (reference sequence). V lost 8 bases to trimming and J lost 10 bases, with 18 bases between them. CDR3 amino acids: CASGGNELSPQHF. The CDR3 DNA reads as TGTGCCAGCGGCGGGAACGAACTAAGCCCCCAGCATTTT. The complete variable domain, with remaining parts taken from reference TRBV7-9 and TRBJ1-5, reads DTGVSQNPRHKITKRGQNVTFRCDPISEHNRLYWYRQTLGQGPEFLTYFQNEAQLEKSRLLSDRFSAERPKGSFSTLEIQRTEQGDSAMYLCASGGNELSPQHFGDGTRLSIL.

This clone was observed at least ten times. The J gene is TRBJ1-2, the V gene TRBV21-1; the table assigns TRBD1, which was not confirmed against the DNA. TRBV21-1 is a pseudogene segment. This CDR3 has 15 residues. Written as DNA, the CDR3 is TGTGCCAGCAGCAAACCCCCGACAGGGGGCTATGGCTACACCTTC. Protein: CASSKPPTGGYGYTF.

The chain carries TRBV9 and TRBJ2-7, with D perhaps TRBD1 (6 bases). CDR3 length: 14 residues. From germline, CDR1 is SGDLS and CDR2 YYNGEE. Trimming pared 2 bases from V and 3 bases from J, leaving 12 bases between. This CDR3 reads CASSVGGGGYEQYF. The CDR3 coding sequence is TGTGCCAGCAGCGTGGGTGGGGGCGGCTACGAGCAGTACTTC.

The chain links TRBV27 to TRBJ1-5; D call uncertain. From germline, CDR1 is MNHEY and CDR2 SMNVEV (reference sequence). The CDR3 contains 13 residues. Trimming cost V 4 bases and J 0 bases, with 4 bases left between them. The CDR3 DNA follows: TGTGCCAGCAGTTGGAGTAGCAATCAGCCCCAGCATTTT. Translation gives CASSWSSNQPQHF.